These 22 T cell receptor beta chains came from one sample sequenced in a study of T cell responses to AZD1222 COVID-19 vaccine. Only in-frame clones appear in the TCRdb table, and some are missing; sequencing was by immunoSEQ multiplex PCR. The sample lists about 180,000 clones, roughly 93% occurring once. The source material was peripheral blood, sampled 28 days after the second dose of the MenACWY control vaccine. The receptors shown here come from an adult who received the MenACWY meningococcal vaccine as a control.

This CDR3 reads CAWSVGGHTSTEAFF. The CDR3 region has the DNA TGTGCCTGGAGTGTGGGGGGACACACTTCTACGGAAGCTTTCTTT. V is TRBV30 and J is TRBJ1-1; a weak D match, TRBD1 (6 bases). Germline V gene data show CDR1 as GTSNPN and CDR2 as SVGIG (reference sequence). This CDR3 is 15 amino acids long. Trimming shortened V by 0 bases and J by 8 bases, and 19 bases separated the two germline ends. The full variable domain, in which reference TRBV30 and TRBJ1-1 provide the parts outside the CDR3, is SQTIHQWPATLVQPVGSPLSLECTVEGTSNPNLYWYRQAAGRGLQLLFYSVGIGQISSEVPQNLSASRPQDRQFILSSKKLLLSDSGFYLCAWSVGGHTSTEAFFGQGTRLTVV.

CDR3 sequence reads: CASSIGDLNTGELFF. In nucleotides, the CDR3 is TGTGCCAGTAGTATCGGGGATTTGAACACCGGGGAGCTGTTTTTT. The chain employs TRBV19 and TRBJ2-2, with a tentative D call TRBD2 (5 bases). The V gene lost 3 bases and the J gene lost 1 base, with 9 bases spanning the gap. CDR1 LNHDA and CDR2 SQIVND come from the germline V gene (reference sequence). This CDR3 is built from 15 residues.

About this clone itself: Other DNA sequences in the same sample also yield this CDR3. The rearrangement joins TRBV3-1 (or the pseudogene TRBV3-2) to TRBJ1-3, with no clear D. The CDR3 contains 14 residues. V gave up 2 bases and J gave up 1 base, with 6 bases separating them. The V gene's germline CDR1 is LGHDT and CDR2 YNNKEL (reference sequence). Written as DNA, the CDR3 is TGTGCCAGCAGCCAACAAGGGTCTGGAAACACCATATATTTT. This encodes CASSQQGSGNTIYF.

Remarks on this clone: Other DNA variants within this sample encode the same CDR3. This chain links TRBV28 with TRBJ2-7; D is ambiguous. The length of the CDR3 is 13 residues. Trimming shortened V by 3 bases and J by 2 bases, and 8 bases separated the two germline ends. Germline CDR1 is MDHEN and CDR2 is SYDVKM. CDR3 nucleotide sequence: TGTGCCAGCAGTTTGGGCAGCACCTACGAGCAGTACTTC. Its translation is CASSLGSTYEQYF.

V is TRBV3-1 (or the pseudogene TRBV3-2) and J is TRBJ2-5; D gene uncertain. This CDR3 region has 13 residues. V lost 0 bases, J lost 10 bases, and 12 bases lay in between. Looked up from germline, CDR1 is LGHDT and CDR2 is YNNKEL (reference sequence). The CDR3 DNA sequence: TGTGCCAGCAGCCAAGACGGCCCCTTCGGCCAGTACTTC. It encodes CASSQDGPFGQYF.

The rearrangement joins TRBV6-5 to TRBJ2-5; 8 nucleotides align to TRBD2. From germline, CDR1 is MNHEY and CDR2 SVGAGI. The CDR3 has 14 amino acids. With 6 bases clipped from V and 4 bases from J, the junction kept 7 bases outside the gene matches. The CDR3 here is CASRGSGGSETQYF. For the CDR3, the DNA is TGTGCCAGCAGGGGCAGCGGGGGTTCAGAGACCCAGTACTTC.

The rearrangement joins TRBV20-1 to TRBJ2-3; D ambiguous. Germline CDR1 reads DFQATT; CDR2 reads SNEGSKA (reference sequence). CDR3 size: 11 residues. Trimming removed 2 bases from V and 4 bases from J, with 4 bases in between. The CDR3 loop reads CSARTADTQYF. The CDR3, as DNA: TGCAGTGCTAGAACAGCAGATACGCAGTATTTT.

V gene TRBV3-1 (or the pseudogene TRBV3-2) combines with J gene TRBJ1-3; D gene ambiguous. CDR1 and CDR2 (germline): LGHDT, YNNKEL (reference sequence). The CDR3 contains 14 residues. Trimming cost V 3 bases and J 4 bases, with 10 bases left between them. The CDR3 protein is CASSQGYGGNTIYF. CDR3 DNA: TGTGCCAGCAGCCAGGGATACGGCGGAAACACCATATATTTT.

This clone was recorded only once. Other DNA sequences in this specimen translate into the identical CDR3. Here the CDR3 DNA reads TGTGCCAGCAGCCAGCGGAACACTGAAGCTTTCTTT. Its protein is CASSQRNTEAFF. The V call is TRBV3-1 (or the pseudogene TRBV3-2), the J call TRBJ1-1; D remains ambiguous. CDR3 length equals 12 residues. Germline V gene sequence: CDR1 LGHDT, CDR2 YNNKEL (reference sequence). V was shortened by 3 bases and J by 1 base, with 3 bases between the two germline ends.

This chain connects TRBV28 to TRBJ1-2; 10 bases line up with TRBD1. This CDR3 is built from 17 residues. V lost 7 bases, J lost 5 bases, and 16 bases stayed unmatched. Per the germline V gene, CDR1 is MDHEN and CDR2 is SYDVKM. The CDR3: CASNHAGTGDLEYGYTF. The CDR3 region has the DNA TGTGCCAGCAACCACGCCGGGACAGGGGACTTGGAGTATGGCTACACCTTC.

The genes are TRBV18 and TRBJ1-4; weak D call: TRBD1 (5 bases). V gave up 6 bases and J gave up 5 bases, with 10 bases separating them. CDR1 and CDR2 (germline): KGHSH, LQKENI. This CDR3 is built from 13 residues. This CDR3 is CASSEGLNEKLFF. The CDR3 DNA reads TGTGCCAGCTCGGAGGGACTGAATGAAAAACTGTTTTTT.

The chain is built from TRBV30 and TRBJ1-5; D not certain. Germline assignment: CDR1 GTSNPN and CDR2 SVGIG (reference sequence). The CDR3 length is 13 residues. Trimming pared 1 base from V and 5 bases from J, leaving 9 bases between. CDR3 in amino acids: CAWSDSRYQPQHF. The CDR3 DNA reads TGTGCCTGGAGTGACAGTCGGTATCAGCCCCAGCATTTT.

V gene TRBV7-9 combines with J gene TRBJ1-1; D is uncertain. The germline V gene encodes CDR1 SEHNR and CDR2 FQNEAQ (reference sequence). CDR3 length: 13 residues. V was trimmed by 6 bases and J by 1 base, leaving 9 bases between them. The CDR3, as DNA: TGTGCCAGCAGATTGGCAGCGAACACTGAAGCTTTCTTT. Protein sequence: CASRLAANTEAFF.

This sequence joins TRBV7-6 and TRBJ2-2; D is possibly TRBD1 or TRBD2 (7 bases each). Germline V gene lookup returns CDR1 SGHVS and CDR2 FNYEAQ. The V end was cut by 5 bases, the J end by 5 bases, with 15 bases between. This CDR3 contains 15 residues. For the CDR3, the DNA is TGTGCCAGCAGCCCAGGGACAGCGGGAACCGGGGAGCTGTTTTTT. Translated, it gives CASSPGTAGTGELFF. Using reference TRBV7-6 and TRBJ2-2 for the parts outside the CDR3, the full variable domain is GAGVSQSPRYKVTKRGQDVALRCDPISGHVSLYWYRQALGQGPEFLTYFNYEAQQDKSGLPNDRFSAERPEGSISTLTIQRTEQRDSAMYRCASSPGTAGTGELFFGEGSRLTVL.

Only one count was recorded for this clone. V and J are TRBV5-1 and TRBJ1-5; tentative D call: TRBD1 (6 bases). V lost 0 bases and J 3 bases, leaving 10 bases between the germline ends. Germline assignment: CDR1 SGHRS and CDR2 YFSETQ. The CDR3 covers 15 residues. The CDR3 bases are TGCGCCAGCAGCTTGGTTTCAGGGGTCAATCAGCCCCAGCATTTT. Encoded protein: CASSLVSGVNQPQHF. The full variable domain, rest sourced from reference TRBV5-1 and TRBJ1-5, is KAGVTQTPRYLIKTRGQQVTLSCSPISGHRSVSWYQQTPGQGLQFLFEYFSETQRNKGNFPGRFSGRQFSNSRSEMNVSTLELGDSALYLCASSLVSGVNQPQHFGDGTRLSIL.

CDR3 nucleotides: TGTGCCAGCAGTTACTCGTGGACACAGAATCAGCCCCAGCATTTT. This codes for CASSYSWTQNQPQHF. The rearrangement joins TRBV6-5 to TRBJ1-5, with a tentative D call TRBD1 (5 bases). This CDR3 has 15 residues. Germline CDR1 is MNHEY and CDR2 is SVGAGI. The V end was cut by 0 bases, the J end by 4 bases, with 10 bases between.

CDR3 in amino acids: CASSPLRGAGEQFF. CDR3 DNA sequence: TGTGCCAGCAGCCCCCTGAGAGGGGCGGGTGAGCAGTTCTTC. V and J are TRBV3-1 (or the pseudogene TRBV3-2) and TRBJ2-1; the D gene could be TRBD1 or TRBD2 (5 bases each). Germline V gives CDR1 LGHDT, CDR2 YNNKEL (reference sequence). Trimming removed 4 bases at V and 9 bases at J, with 16 bases between. The CDR3 length is 14 residues.

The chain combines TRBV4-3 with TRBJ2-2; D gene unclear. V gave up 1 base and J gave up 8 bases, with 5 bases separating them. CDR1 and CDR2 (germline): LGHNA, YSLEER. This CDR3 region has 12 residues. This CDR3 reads CASSQAWGELFF. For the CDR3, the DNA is TGCGCCAGCAGCCAAGCCTGGGGGGAGCTGTTTTTT.

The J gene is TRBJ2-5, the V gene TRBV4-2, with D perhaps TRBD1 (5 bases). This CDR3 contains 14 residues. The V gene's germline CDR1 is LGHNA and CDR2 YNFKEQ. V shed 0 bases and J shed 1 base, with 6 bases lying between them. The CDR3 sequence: CASSQEQVQETQYF. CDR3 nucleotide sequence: TGTGCCAGCAGCCAAGAACAGGTCCAAGAGACCCAGTACTTC.

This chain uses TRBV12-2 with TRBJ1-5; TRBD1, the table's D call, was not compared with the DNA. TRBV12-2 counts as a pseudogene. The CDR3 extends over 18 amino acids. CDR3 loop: CASRLDGRRDYSNQPQHF. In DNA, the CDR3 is TGTGCAAGTCGCTTAGACGGCAGGCGCGATTATAGCAATCAGCCCCAGCATTTT.

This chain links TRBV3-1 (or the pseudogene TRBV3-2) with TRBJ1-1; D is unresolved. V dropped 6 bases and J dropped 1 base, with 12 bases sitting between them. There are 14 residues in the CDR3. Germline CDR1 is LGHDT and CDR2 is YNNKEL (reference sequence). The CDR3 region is CASRTGLSNTEAFF. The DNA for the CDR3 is TGTGCCAGCAGGACCGGACTCTCGAACACTGAAGCTTTCTTT.

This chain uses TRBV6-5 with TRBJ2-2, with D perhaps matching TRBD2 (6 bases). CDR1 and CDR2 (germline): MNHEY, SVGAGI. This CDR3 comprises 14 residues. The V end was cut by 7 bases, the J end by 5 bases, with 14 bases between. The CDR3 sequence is CASTPPGGTGELFF. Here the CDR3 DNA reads TGTGCCAGCACCCCACCCGGAGGGACCGGGGAGCTGTTTTTT.